This TCR beta chain was observed in a study of T cells in Graves' hyperthyroidism and ophthalmopathy. About the study: Peripheral blood samples were taken at initial diagnosis, prior to any treatment. Study-wide results and caveats: Stable hyperthyroidism was separated from ophthalmopathy by a model based on 13 V-J features.

An absence of ophthalmopathy progression within 18 months meant stable Graves' hyperthyroidism. Isolation of PBMCs was performed on 8.5 to 10 ml fresh peripheral blood. Regions amplified from RNA transcripts were the TCR beta CDR3 regions. RT-PCR in the first round (using the HTBI primer set) targeted the TCR CDR3. TCRdb fed the multiplex PCR reads into MiXCR, producing one record per CDR3 protein. The table has a few hundred thousand distinct CDR3 sequences, around a sixth seen once; the top ten hold around 7.5%. This clonotype was picked up a small number of times. Its antigen remains unidentified. The germline V and J ends were trimmed by 1 base and 7 bases, with 11 bases remaining between them. Germline V gene lookup returns CDR1 SGDLS and CDR2 YYNGEE. The CDR3 spans 14 residues.

The clonotype was recovered from a woman aged 25 to 39 with Graves' hyperthyroidism. This chain uses TRBV9 with TRBJ2-2, with TRBD1 as a possible D gene (5 bases). The sequencing input was blood. The DNA for the CDR3 is TGTGCCAGCAGCGTAAGGACAAAAAGCGGGGAGCTGTTTTTT. Translation gives CASSVRTKSGELFF.